Reported below is one TCR beta chain. No antigen is known for it. 60 Vbeta and 13 Jbeta primers were used in PCR. Sequencing used immunoSEQ multiplex PCR; TCRdb keeps in-frame clones, though not all of them. The sample has 95,000 to 150,000 clones, 65% to 85% seen once; the top ten hold approximately 0.24%. These data belong to a study of cytomegalovirus exposure and HLA in healthy donors. Study context: The study placed 70% to 90% of its approximately 360 genotyped donors in the Caucasian-associated ancestry cluster. Study-wide results and limits: In vitro assays verified that three CMV-associated chains recognized CMV antigens specifically. TCR beta chain V- and J-gene trimming was linked, in a later analysis, to a missense variant in DCLRE1C.

The CDR3 spans 13 residues. V was pared by 8 bases and J by 2 bases, with 10 bases between. CDR1 and CDR2 (germline): SNHLY, FYNNEI. The receptor was derived from a man aged 45-65 years in good health and CMV-seronegative. The chain has TRBV2 and TRBJ1-3; the D is unclear. Sequences were obtained from PBMCs. The CDR3 protein is CASVWGAGNTIYF. In DNA, the CDR3 is TGTGCCAGCGTATGGGGAGCTGGAAACACCATATATTTT.